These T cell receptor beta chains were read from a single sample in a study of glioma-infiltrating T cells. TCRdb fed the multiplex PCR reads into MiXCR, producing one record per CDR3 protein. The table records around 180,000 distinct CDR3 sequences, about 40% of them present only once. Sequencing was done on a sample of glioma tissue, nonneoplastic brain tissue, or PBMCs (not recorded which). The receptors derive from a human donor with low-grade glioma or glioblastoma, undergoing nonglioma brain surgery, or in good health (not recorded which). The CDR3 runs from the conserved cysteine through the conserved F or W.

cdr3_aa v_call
CASSLAVQETQYF TRBV5-4
CASSSAGVSNEQFF TRBV7-3
CSARLQLSNQPQHF TRBV20-1
CASSPGQGENYGYTF TRBV7-2
CASSGTSYNGQSF TRBV6-1
CASSSNRDLEYEQYF TRBV7-8
CASSSGTTQFF TRBV28
CASSYSWGTDEQFF TRBV6-2/TRBV6-3
CASSPDGDGGYTF TRBV18
CASSPRELVLYNEQFF TRBV12-3/TRBV12-4
CASSKDSPRGSGMNEQYF TRBV4-1
CASSLGTSSQYEQYF TRBV18
CASSLTGIYNEQFF TRBV28
CAISPSTQYF TRBV6-4
CASMTGTGIRISGELFF TRBV28
CASSLYASGANVLTF TRBV27
CASILSGQAYGYTF TRBV28
CASSLAGYSYNEQFF TRBV5-1
CASTSPGSYGYTF TRBV28
CASKGQVNNSPLHF TRBV12-3/TRBV12-4
CASSSGGGRFHEQFF TRBV6-6
CAIKRGTDEQYF TRBV10-3
CSVQRDFTDTQYF TRBV29-1
CASSIDWTDTQYF TRBV19
CATSRWTSGRNEQFF TRBV15
CASFEDIGDGYTF TRBV5-1
CATQSPKDGTGELFF TRBV19
CASSYSTGRINSPLHF TRBV6-6
CASRPTGASIDTEAFF TRBV6-1
CASSAAGGYTF TRBV9
CASSLLGTNHVTQYF TRBV7-9
CASSYGREETQYF TRBV2
CASTGPNTEAFF TRBV28
CASSQGRKRNTIYF TRBV14
CASSFLGRLAFF TRBV28
CVSSLDASGYEQYF TRBV27
CAISRGQGVNQHQHF TRBV10-3
CASSVSLQETDTQYF TRBV9
CATSREGHATDTQYF TRBV15
CASSIQLWNYEQFF TRBV19
CSVGRAEAFF TRBV29-1
CASRGSPNQPQHF TRBV2
CASKEREHTGELFF TRBV2
CASSFSRDTDTQYF TRBV5-1
CASSRPGTTTYNEQFF TRBV12-3/TRBV12-4
CASSRLLGANNSPLHF TRBV28
CASSSWNGLTDTQYF TRBV7-6
CSVARNTEAFF TRBV29-1
CASTTKGTGSEKLFF TRBV28
CASSPGTVFAGHTQYF TRBV6-1
CSAVGLGLGEQYF TRBV20-1